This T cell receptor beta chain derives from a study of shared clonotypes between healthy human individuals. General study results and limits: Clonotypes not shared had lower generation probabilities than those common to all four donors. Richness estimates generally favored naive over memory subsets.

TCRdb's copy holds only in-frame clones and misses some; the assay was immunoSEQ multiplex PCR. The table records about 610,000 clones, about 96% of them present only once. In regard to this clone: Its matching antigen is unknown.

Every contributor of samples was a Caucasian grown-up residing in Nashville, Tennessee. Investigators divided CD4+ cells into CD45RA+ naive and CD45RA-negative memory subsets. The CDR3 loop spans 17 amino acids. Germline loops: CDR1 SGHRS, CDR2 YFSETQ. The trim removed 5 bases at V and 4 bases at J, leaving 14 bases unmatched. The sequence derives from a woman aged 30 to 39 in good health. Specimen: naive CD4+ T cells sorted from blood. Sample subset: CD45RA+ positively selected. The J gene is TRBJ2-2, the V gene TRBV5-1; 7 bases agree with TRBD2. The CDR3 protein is CASRTIGRALSTGELFF. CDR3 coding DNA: TGCGCCAGCAGGACCATAGGGAGGGCCCTTAGCACCGGGGAGCTGTTTTTT.